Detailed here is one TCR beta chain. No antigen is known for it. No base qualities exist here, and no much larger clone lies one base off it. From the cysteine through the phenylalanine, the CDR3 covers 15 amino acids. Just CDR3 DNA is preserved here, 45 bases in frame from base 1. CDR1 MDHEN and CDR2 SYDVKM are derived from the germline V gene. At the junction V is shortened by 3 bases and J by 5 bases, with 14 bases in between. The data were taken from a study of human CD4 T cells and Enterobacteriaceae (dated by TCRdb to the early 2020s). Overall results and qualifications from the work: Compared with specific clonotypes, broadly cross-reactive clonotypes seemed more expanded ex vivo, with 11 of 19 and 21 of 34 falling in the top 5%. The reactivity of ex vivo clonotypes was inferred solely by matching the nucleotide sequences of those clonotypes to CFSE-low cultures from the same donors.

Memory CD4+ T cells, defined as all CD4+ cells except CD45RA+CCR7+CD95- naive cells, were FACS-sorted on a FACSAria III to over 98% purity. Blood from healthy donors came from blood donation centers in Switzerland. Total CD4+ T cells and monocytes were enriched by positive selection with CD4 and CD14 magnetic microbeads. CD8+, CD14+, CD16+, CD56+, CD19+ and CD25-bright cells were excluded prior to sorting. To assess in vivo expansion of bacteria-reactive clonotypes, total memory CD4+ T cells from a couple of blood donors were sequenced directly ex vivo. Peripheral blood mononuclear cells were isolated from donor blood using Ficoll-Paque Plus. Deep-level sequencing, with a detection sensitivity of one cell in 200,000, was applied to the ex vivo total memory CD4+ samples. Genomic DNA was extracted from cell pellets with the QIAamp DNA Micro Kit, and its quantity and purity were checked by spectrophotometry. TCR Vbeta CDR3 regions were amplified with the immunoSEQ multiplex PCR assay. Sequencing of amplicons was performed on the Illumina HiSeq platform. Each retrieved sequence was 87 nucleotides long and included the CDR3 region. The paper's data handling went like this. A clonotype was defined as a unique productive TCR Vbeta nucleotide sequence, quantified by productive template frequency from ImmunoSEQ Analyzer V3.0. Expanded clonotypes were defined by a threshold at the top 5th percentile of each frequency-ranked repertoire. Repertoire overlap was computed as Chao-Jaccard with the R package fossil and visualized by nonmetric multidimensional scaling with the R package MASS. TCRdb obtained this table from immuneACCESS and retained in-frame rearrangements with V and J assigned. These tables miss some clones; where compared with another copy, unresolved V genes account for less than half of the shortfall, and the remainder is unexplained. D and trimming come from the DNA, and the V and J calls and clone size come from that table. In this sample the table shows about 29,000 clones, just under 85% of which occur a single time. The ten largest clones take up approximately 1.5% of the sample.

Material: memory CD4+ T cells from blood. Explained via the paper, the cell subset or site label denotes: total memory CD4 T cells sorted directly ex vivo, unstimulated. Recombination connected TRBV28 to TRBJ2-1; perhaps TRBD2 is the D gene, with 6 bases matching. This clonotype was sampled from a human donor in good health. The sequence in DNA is TGTGCCAGCAGTTTGGAGGGTAGCGGCCACAATGAGCAGTTCTTC. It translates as CASSLEGSGHNEQFF. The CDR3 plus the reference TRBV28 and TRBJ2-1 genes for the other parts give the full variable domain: DVKVTQSSRYLVKRTGEKVFLECVQDMDHENMFWYRQDPGLGLRLIYFSYDVKMKEKGDIPEGYSVSREKKERFSLILESASTNQTSMYLCASSLEGSGHNEQFFGPGTRLTVL.